Sequencing of this T cell receptor (beta chain) was carried out in a study of patients and donors after allogeneic stem cell transplantation. The V end lost 5 bases, the J end lost 6 bases, and 11 bases lay between the germline ends. CDR1 KGHDR and CDR2 SFDVKD come from the germline V gene. This CDR3 has 13 amino acids. TCRdb reanalysed the RT-PCR reads using MiXCR and keeps one entry per CDR3 protein. The sample holds some 160,000 distinct CDR3 sequences, 24% seen once. V and J are TRBV24-1 and TRBJ2-3; the D is unclear. The source is a human donor who was either an allogeneic HSCT recipient or a stem cell or donor lymphocyte infusion donor (not recorded which). It is not recorded whose cells these are; they may come from a transplant donor. The specimen sequenced was blood, either unsorted or a sorted T cell fraction (not recorded which). The CDR3 sequence: CATSGTGRDTQYF. For the CDR3, the DNA is TGTGCCACCAGTGGGACGGGCAGGGATACGCAGTATTTT.